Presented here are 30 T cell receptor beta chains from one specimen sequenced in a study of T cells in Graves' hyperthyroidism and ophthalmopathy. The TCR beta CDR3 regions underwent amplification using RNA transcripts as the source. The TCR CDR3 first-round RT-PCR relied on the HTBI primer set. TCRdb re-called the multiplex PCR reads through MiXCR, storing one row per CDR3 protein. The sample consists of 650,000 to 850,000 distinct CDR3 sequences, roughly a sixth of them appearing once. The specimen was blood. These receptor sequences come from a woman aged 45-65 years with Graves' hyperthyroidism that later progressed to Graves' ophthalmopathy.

The chain's CDR3 is CASSYSAGGPDTQYF. The CDR3 DNA sequence: TGTGCCAGCAGTTACTCCGCGGGGGGGCCAGATACGCAGTATTTT. This rearrangement joins TRBV6-2 or TRBV6-3 to TRBJ2-3; 9 nucleotides match TRBD2. J lost 4 bases, V lost 0 bases, and 2 bases had no gene match. The CDR3 sequence is 15 residues long. In germline, CDR1 is MNHEY, CDR2 SVGEGT.

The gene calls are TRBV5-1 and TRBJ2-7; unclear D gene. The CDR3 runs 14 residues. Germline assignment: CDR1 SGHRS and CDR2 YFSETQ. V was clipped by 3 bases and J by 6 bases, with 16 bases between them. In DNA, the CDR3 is TGCGCCAGCAGCTCCAACCAGTTGGAAGGCGAGCAGTACTTC. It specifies CASSSNQLEGEQYF.

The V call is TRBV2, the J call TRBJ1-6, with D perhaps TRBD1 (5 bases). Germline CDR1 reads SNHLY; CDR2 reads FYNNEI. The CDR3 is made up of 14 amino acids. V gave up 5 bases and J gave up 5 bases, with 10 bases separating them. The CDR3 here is CASSRQNHNSPLHF. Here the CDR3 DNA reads TGTGCCAGCAGTCGACAGAATCATAATTCACCCCTCCACTTT.

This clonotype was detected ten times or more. CDR3 DNA sequence: TGTGCCAGCAGCCAATCCGGTAGCTGGAACACTGAAGCTTTCTTT. Its protein is CASSQSGSWNTEAFF. The chain employs TRBV11-1 and TRBJ1-1, with no clear D. CDR3 length equals 15 residues. Trimming pared 5 bases from V and 1 base from J, leaving 14 bases between. CDR1 is SGHAT and CDR2 is FQDESV in the germline V gene (reference sequence).

As DNA, the CDR3 is TGCGCCAGCACCGCAGGGACAGGGGGCGGCTACACCTTC. Residues: CASTAGTGGGYTF. The chain joins TRBV5-1 to TRBJ1-2, with TRBD1 identical over 12 bases. CDR1 SGHRS and CDR2 YFSETQ come from the germline V gene. Trimming cost V 6 bases and J 8 bases; bases outside gene matches: 5. This CDR3 comprises 13 residues.

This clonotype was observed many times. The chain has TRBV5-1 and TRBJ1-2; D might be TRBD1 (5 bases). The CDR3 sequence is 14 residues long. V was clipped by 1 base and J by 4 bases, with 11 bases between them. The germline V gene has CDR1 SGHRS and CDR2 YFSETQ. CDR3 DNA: TGCGCCAGCAGCTTGCCGGGGGAAGGCTATGGCTACACCTTC. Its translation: CASSLPGEGYGYTF.

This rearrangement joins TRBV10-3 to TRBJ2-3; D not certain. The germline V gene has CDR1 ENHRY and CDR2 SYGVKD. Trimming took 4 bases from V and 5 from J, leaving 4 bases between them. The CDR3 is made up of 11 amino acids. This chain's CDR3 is CAISVGDTQYF. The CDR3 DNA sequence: TGTGCCATCAGTGTGGGAGATACGCAGTATTTT.

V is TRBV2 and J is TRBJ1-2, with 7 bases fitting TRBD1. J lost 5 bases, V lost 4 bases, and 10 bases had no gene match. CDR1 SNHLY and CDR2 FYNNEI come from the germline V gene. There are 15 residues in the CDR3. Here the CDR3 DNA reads TGTGCCAGCAGTGGCCGACAGGGTGACTTGTATGGCTACACCTTC. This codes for CASSGRQGDLYGYTF.

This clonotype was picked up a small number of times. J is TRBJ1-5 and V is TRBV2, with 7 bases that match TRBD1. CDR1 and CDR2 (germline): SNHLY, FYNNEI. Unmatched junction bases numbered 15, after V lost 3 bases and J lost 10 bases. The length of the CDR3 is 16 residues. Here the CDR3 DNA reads TGTGCCAGCAGTGAGGAGGGAGGCGGCCAGGGGGGCCCCCAGCATTTT. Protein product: CASSEEGGGQGGPQHF.

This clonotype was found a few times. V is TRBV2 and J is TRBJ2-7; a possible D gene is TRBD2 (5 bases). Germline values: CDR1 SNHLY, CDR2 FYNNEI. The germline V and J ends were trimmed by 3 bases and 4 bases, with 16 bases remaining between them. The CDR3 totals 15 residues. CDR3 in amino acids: CASSDGVSPLYEQYF. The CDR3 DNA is TGTGCCAGCAGTGACGGGGTTTCTCCCTTGTACGAGCAGTACTTC. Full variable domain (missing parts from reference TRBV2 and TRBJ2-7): EPEVTQTPSHQVTQMGQEVILRCVPISNHLYFYWYRQILGQKVEFLVSFYNNEISEKSEIFDDQFSVERPDGSNFTLKIRSTKLEDSAMYFCASSDGVSPLYEQYFGPGTRLTVT.

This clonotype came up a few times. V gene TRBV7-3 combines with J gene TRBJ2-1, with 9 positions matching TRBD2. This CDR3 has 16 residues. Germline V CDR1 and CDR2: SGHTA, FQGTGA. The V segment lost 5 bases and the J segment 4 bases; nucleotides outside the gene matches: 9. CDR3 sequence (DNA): TGTGCCAGCAGCCCGACGCGGGGGGGCCTATACAATGAGCAGTTCTTC. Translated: CASSPTRGGLYNEQFF.

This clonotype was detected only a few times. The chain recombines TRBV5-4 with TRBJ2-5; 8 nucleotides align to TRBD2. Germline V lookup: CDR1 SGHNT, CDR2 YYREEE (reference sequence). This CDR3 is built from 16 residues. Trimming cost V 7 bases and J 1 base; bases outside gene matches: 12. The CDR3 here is CASARNVAGSQETQYF. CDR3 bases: TGTGCCAGCGCGAGGAACGTAGCGGGGAGCCAAGAGACCCAGTACTTC.

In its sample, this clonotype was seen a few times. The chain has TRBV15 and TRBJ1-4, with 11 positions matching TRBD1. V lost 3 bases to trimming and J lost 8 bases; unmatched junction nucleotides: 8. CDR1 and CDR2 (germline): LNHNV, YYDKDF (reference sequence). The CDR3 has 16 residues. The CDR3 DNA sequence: TGTGCCACCAGCAGCGGACAGGGGGCGAGATGGGAAAAACTGTTTTTT. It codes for CATSSGQGARWEKLFF.

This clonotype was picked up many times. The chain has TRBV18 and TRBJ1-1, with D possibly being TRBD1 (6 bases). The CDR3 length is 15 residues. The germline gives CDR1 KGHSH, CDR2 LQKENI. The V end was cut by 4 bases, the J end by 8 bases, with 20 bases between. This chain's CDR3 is CASSLSPQGTNEAFF. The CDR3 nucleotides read TGTGCCAGCTCACTTAGCCCTCAGGGGACAAACGAAGCTTTCTTT.

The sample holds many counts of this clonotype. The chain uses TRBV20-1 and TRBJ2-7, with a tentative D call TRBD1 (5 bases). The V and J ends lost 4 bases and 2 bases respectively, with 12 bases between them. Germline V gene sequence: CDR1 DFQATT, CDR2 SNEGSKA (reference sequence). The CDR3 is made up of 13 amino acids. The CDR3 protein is CSAKGSPTYEQYF. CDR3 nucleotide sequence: TGCAGTGCTAAGGGGTCGCCGACCTACGAGCAGTACTTC.

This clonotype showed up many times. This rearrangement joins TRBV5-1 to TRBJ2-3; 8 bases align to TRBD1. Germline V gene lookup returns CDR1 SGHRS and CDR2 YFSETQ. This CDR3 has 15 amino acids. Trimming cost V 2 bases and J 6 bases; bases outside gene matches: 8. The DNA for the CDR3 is TGCGCCAGCAGCTTTTCCGGGACAGGCTCGGATACGCAGTATTTT. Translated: CASSFSGTGSDTQYF.

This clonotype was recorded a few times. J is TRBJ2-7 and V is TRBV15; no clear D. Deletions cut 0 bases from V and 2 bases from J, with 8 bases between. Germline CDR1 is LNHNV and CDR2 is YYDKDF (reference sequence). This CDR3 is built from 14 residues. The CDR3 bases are TGTGCCACCAGCAGAGATCAGAAGACCTACGAGCAGTACTTC. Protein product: CATSRDQKTYEQYF. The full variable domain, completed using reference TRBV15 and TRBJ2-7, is DAMVIQNPRYQVTQFGKPVTLSCSQTLNHNVMYWYQQKSSQAPKLLFHYYDKDFNNEADTPDNFQSRRPNTSFCFLDIRSPGLGDTAMYLCATSRDQKTYEQYFGPGTRLTVT.

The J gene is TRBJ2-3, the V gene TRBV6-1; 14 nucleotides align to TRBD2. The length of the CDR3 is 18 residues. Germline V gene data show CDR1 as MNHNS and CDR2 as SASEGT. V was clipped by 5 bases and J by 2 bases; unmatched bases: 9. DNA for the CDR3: TGTGCCAGCAGTTTCCGGACTAGCGGGGGGCTTCACACAGATACGCAGTATTTT. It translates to CASSFRTSGGLHTDTQYF.

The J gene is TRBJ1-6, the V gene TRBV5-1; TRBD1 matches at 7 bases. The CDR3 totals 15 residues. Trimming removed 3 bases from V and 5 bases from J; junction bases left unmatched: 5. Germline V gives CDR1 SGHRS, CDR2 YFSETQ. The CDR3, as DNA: TGCGCCAGCAGCTGGGACAGCAGGAATAATTCACCCCTCCACTTT. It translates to CASSWDSRNNSPLHF.

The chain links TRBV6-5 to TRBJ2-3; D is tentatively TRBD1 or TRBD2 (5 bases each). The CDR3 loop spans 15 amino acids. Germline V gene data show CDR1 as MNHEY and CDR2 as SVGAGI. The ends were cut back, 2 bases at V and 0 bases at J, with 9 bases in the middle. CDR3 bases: TGTGCCAGCAGTTACCCCGGGGCGAGCACAGATACGCAGTATTTT. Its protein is CASSYPGASTDTQYF.

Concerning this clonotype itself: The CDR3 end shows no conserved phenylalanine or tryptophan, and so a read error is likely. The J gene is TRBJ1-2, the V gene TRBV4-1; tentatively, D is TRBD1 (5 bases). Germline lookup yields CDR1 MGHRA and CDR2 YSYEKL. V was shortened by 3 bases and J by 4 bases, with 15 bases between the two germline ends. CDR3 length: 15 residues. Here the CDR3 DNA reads TGCGCCAGCAGCCATTTGGGACGGGGACCCTATGGCTACACCCTC. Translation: CASSHLGRGPYGYTL.

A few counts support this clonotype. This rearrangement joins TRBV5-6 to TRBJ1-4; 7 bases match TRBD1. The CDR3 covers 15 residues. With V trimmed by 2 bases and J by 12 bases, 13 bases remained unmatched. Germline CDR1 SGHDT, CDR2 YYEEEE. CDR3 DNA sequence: TGTGCCAGCAGCTTTACCGGGACAGAAGGGAGGGAACTGTTTTTT. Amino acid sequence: CASSFTGTEGRELFF.

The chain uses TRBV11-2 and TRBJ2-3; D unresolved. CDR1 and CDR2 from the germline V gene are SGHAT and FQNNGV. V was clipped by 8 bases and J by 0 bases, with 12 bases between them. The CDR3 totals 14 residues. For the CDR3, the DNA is TGTGCCAGCTCAGCCCAGAGAAGCACAGATACGCAGTATTTT. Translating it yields CASSAQRSTDTQYF.

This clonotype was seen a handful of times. CDR3 in amino acids: CASSAVPRPHSGNTIYF. CDR3 DNA: TGCGCCAGCAGTGCAGTCCCCAGACCCCACTCTGGAAACACCATATATTTT. This chain links TRBV10-2 with TRBJ1-3; D is unclear. Germline V gene data show CDR1 as WSHSY and CDR2 as SAAADI. The CDR3 runs 17 residues. The V and J ends lost 4 bases and 0 bases respectively, with 16 bases between them.

The CDR3 loop reads CASSVRDRVSYGYTF. The CDR3 bases are TGTGCCAGCAGTGTCCGAGACAGGGTCAGCTATGGCTACACCTTC. This chain uses TRBV6-1 with TRBJ1-2, with 7 nucleotides matching TRBD1. This CDR3 has 15 residues. CDR1 and CDR2 from the germline V gene are MNHNS and SASEGT. The V gene end was trimmed by 4 bases and the J gene end by 4 bases; junction bases not matched to a gene: 9.

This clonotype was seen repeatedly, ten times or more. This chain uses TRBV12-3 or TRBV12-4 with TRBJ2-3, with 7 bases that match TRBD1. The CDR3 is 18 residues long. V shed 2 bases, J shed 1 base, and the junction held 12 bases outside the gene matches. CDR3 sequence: CASSLSTGASEGTDTQYF. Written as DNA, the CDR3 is TGTGCCAGCAGTTTAAGTACAGGGGCGAGTGAGGGCACAGATACGCAGTATTTT.

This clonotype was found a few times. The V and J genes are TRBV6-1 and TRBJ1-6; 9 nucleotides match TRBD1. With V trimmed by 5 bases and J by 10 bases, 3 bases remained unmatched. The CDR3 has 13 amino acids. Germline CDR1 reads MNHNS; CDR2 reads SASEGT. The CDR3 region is CASSNRGLSPLHF. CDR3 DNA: TGTGCCAGCAGTAACAGGGGGCTGTCACCCCTCCACTTT.

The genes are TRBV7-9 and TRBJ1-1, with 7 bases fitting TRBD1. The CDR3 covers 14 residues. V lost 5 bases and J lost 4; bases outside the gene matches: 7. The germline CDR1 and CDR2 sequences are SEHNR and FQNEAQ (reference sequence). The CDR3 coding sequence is TGTGCCAGCAGCCTCTCAGACAGGGTCACTGAAGCTTTCTTT. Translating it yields CASSLSDRVTEAFF.

This chain's CDR3 is CASSPPSGLNTEAFF. Written as DNA, the CDR3 is TGTGCCAGCAGCCCCCCTTCAGGGCTGAACACTGAAGCTTTCTTT. This chain uses TRBV9 with TRBJ1-1; tentatively, D is TRBD1 (5 bases). In germline, CDR1 is SGDLS, CDR2 YYNGEE. The CDR3 totals 15 residues. V was clipped by 4 bases and J by 0 bases, with 13 bases between them.

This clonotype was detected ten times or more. The DNA for the CDR3 is TGTGCCAGCGGCCTTAGACAGGGGGGCGAGCAGTACTTC. Amino acid sequence: CASGLRQGGEQYF. The V and J genes are TRBV28 and TRBJ2-7; 9 nucleotides match TRBD1. The V and J ends lost 8 bases and 6 bases, in that order; junction bases with no gene match: 8. This CDR3 comprises 13 residues. The V gene's germline CDR1 is MDHEN and CDR2 SYDVKM.